This T cell receptor (beta chain) was identified in a study of cytomegalovirus exposure and HLA in healthy donors. Study-level information: Roughly 80 million unique TCRs from HLA-typed donors were held in an early data release. Findings of the study overall: Specific recognition of CMV antigens was confirmed in vitro for a few chains (all CMV-associated). Despite most TCR sequences being rare, some public TCRs occurred in many donors. Overall, approximately 150 TCR beta chains were annotated as cytomegalovirus-associated.

As for this clone: Its antigen is unidentified.

It was with 60 Vbeta and 13 Jbeta primers that the PCR ran. Measured with immunoSEQ multiplex PCR; TCRdb has only the in-frame clones, and not every one. The table shows about 120,000 clones, with about three fifths occurring only once. The germline gives CDR1 SGHTA, CDR2 FQGNSA. With 5 bases clipped from V and 5 bases from J, the junction kept 9 bases outside the gene matches. The CDR3 has 16 residues. The chain joins TRBV7-2 to TRBJ1-5; TRBD1 matches at 10 bases. Specimen: PBMCs. The clonotype originates from a woman in her forties in good health and CMV-seropositive. CDR3 sequence: CASSRTGTGDHQPQHF. The CDR3 DNA reads TGTGCCAGCAGCCGAACCGGGACAGGGGATCATCAGCCCCAGCATTTT.